This T cell receptor (beta chain) was identified in a study of blood T cell repertoires in COVID-19. Study-wide background: The samples span acute and convalescent COVID-19 from the United States, Italy and Spain.

This CDR3 is built from 14 residues. Germline loops: CDR1 MNHEY, CDR2 SMNVEV (reference sequence). V lost 5 bases and J lost 10; bases outside the gene matches: 7. Under the authors' procedure: The assay estimated nucleated cells by amplifying reference gene primers. Some clones are missing from TCRdb's copy, which holds only in-frame ones; the method was immunoSEQ multiplex PCR. V, J and clone size are those of that table, while D and trimming were read from the DNA. The sample holds about 190,000 clones, around 86% seen once. This sequence was found in a man between 35 and 55 years old with active or convalescent COVID-19. The sequenced sample was peripheral blood. This rearrangement joins TRBV27 to TRBJ1-6, with TRBD1 identical over 8 bases. The CDR3 bases are TGTGCCAGCAGTGCGACAGGGGTATGGTCACCCCTCCACTTT. It specifies CASSATGVWSPLHF.